This T cell receptor beta chain originates from a study of T cells expressing NK-cell markers. Looking at the study overall: Sorted T-cell subsets CD3+CD56+NKG2C+, CD3+CD56+NKG2C- and CD3+CD56-NKG2C+ were TCR beta-sequenced. Within the sequenced cohort of eight donors, seven exhibited HCMV seropositivity and one was seronegative.

Whole-study results and caveats: CD8+ T cells in 5 or 6 donors included dominant NKG2C+ clonotypes at about 1.0-7.0%.

As regards this clonotype: As yet, its antigen is unknown.

Beta-chain TCR cDNA was generated via 5'RACE template switching with UMIs. TCRdb re-called the 5' RACE reads, yielding one record per CDR3 amino acid sequence without DNA. With 250,000 to 300,000 distinct CDR3 sequences in the sample, the ten largest clones hold about 0.4%. Germline V CDR1 and CDR2: MDHEN, SYDVKM. The CDR3 spans 15 residues. The sequence came from a man between 18 and 35 years old in good health. The sample was blood T cells: a sorted CD56 or NKG2C T cell subset, CD4+ or CD8+ T cells, or bulk PBMC T cells (not recorded which). The chain employs TRBV28 and TRBJ2-1; the TRBD2 assignment by TCRdb is unverifiable without DNA. The CDR3 loop reads CASRNSGSSYNEQFF.